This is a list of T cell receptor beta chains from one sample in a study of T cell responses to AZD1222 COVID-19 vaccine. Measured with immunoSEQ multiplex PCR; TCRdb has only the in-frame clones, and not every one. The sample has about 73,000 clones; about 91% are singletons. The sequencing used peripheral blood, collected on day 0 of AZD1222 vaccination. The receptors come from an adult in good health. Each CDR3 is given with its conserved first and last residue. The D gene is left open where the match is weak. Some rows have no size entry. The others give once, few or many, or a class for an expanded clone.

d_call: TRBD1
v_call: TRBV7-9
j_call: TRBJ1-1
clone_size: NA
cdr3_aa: CASSLGGQGNTEAFF
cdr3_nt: TGTGCCAGCAGCTTAGGCGGACAGGGGAACACTGAAGCTTTCTTT

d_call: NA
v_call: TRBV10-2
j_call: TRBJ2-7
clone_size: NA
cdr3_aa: CASKGSGYEQYF
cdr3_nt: TGCGCCAGCAAGGGAAGCGGGTACGAGCAGTACTTC

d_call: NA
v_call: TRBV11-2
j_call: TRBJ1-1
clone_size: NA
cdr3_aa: CASSLGGGRKTEAFF
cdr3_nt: TGTGCCAGCAGCTTAGGTGGGGGCAGGAAAACTGAAGCTTTCTTT

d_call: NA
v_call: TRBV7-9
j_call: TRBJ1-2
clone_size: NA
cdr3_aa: CASSLARNYGYTF
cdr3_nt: TGTGCCAGCAGCTTAGCGAGGAACTATGGCTACACCTTC

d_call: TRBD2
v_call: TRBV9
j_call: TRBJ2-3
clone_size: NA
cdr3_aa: CASSASGRSTDTQYF
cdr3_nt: TGTGCCAGCAGCGCTAGCGGGAGGAGCACAGATACGCAGTATTTT

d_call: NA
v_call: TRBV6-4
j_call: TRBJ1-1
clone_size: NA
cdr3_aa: CASSDSIRGNTEAFF
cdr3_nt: TGTGCCAGCAGTGACTCGATCCGAGGGAACACTGAAGCTTTCTTT

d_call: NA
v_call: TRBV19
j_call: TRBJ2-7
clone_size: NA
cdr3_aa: CASSPEGRGALGSYEQYF
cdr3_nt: TGTGCCAGTAGCCCCGAAGGACGGGGGGCCCTAGGGTCCTACGAGCAGTACTTC

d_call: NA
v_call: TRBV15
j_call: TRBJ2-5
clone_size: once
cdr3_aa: CATSPRDRQETQYF
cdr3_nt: TGTGCCACCAGCCCGAGGGACCGCCAAGAGACCCAGTACTTC

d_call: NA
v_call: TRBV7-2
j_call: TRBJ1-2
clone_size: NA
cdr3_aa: CASSFRGANGYTF
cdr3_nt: TGTGCCAGCAGCTTTAGGGGGGCGAATGGCTACACCTTC

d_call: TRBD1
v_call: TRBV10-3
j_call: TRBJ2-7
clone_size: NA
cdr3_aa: CAISEPDRAYEQYF
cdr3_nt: TGTGCCATCAGTGAGCCGGACAGGGCATACGAGCAGTACTTC

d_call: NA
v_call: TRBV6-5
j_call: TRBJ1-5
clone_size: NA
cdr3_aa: CASRNGNQPQHF
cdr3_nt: TGTGCCAGCAGGAACGGCAATCAGCCCCAGCATTTT

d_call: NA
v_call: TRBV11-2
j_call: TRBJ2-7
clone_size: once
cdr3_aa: CASSESGYEQYF
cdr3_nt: TGTGCCAGCAGCGAAAGCGGCTACGAGCAGTACTTC

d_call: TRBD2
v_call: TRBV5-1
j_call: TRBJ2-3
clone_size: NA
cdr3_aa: CASSLGLAGVTDTQYF
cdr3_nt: TGCGCCAGCAGCCTCGGACTAGCGGGAGTGACAGATACGCAGTATTTT

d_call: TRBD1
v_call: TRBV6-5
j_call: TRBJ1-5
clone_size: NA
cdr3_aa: CASRLTGGDQPQHF
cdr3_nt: TGTGCCAGCAGATTGACAGGGGGGGACCAGCCCCAGCATTTT

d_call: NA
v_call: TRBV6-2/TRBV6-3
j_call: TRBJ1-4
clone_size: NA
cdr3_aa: CASSYGVGDRAEKLFF
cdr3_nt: TGTGCCAGCAGTTACGGCGTCGGGGATCGGGCTGAAAAACTGTTTTTT

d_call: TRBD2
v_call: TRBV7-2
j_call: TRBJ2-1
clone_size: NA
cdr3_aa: CASSLAIFVAGDEQFF
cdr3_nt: TGTGCCAGCAGCTTAGCTATCTTTGTAGCGGGAGATGAGCAGTTCTTC

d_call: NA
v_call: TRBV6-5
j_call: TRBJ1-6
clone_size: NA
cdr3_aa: CASSYRDSPLHF
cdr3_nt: TGTGCCAGCAGTTACAGGGATTCACCCCTCCACTTT

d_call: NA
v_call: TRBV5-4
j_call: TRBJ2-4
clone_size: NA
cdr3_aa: CASSHNLAKNIQYF
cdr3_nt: TGTGCCAGCAGCCATAATCTAGCCAAAAACATTCAGTACTTC

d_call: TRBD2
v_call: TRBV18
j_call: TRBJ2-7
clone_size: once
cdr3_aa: CASSPGLAGAILGEQYF
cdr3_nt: TGTGCCAGCTCACCGGGGCTAGCGGGGGCCATCCTCGGCGAGCAGTACTTC

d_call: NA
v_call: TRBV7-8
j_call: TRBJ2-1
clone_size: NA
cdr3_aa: CASSPHTSVSYNEQFF
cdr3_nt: TGTGCCAGCAGCCCCCACACTAGTGTTTCTTACAATGAGCAGTTCTTC

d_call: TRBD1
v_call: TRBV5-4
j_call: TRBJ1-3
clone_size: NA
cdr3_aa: CASAGTGQSGNTIYF
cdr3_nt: TGTGCCAGCGCCGGGACAGGCCAATCTGGAAACACCATATATTTT

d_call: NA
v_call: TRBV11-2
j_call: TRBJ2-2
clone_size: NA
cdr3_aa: CASSLGTGSSRTGELFF
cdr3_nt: TGTGCCAGCAGCTTAGGTACAGGCTCTTCTAGGACCGGGGAGCTGTTTTTT

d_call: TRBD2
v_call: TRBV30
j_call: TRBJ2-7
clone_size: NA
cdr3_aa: CAWNELSGAGYEQYF
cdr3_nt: TGTGCCTGGAACGAACTTAGCGGGGCTGGTTACGAGCAGTACTTC

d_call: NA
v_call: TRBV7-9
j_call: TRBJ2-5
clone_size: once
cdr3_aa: CASSLGTEVETQYF
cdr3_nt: TGTGCCAGCAGCTTAGGGACGGAGGTCGAGACCCAGTACTTC

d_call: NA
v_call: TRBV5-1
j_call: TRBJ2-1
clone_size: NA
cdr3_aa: CASSLAQGTYNEQFF
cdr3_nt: TGCGCCAGCAGCTTGGCGCAGGGGACCTACAATGAGCAGTTCTTC

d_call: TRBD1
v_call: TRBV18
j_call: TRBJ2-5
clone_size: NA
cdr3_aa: CASSRDRDQETQYF
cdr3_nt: TGTGCCAGCTCCCGGGACAGGGACCAAGAGACCCAGTACTTC